Listed below are T cell receptor beta chains from one sample, sequenced in a study of shared clonotypes between healthy human individuals. Libraries were prepared by immunoSEQ multiplex PCR; TCRdb keeps only in-frame clonotypes and omits some of them. The sample lists 2 million to 2.5 million clones, 93% seen once, with 0.3% to 0.4% in the top ten. Specimen: naive CD4+ T cells from PBMCs. The receptor set was obtained from a man younger than 30 in good health. Some clones in this sample may be carry-over from other donors' samples. Each CDR3 is given with its conserved first and last residue. D genes are given only for firm matches. Clone size, where shown, is once, few, many, or a class for clones that have expanded.

TRBV30,16,-,TRBD1,TRBJ1-6,CAWSRGRTGTGSPLHF,TGTGCCTGGAGTCGTGGTCGGACAGGGACGGGCTCACCCCTCCACTTT
TRBV4-1,15,-,TRBD1,TRBJ1-5,CASSQADRDDQPQHF,TGCGCCAGCAGCCAAGCTGACAGGGACGATCAGCCCCAGCATTTT
TRBV7-8,13,-,-,TRBJ1-5,CASSLEIGQPQHF,TGTGCCAGCAGCTTAGAAATCGGTCAGCCCCAGCATTTT
TRBV6-4,13,once,-,TRBJ1-1,CASSDRAGTEAFF,TGTGCCAGCAGTGACAGGGCCGGGACTGAAGCTTTCTTT
TRBV6-5,15,-,TRBD2,TRBJ2-1,CASSLQPKSGNSQFF,TGTGCCAGCAGCCTCCAGCCAAAAAGCGGGAACTCTCAGTTCTTC
TRBV4-3,15,-,-,TRBJ2-7,CASSQQPGQNYEQYF,TGCGCCAGCAGCCAGCAACCGGGGCAGAACTACGAGCAGTACTTC
TRBV5-6,15,once,TRBD1,TRBJ2-5,CASSPTGGSRETQYF,TGTGCCAGCAGCCCCACAGGGGGCTCTAGAGAGACCCAGTACTTC
TRBV9,15,-,-,TRBJ2-7,CASSVAPGSSYEQYF,TGTGCCAGCAGCGTGGCCCCCGGGAGCTCCTACGAGCAGTACTTC
TRBV5-1,15,once,-,TRBJ2-5,CASVLGGMSRETQYF,TGCGCCAGCGTTCTCGGGGGAATGTCAAGGGAGACCCAGTACTTC
TRBV11-1,16,-,TRBD2,TRBJ2-3,CASSLDLAGEVDTQYF,TGTGCCAGCAGCTTAGATCTGGCGGGAGAGGTGGATACGCAGTATTTT
TRBV29-1,12,-,TRBD2,TRBJ2-3,CSVDRGEDTQYF,TGCAGCGTTGACCGGGGGGAGGATACGCAGTATTTT
TRBV7-3,13,few,-,TRBJ2-6,CASSLAGANVLTF,TGTGCCAGCAGCTTAGCTGGGGCCAACGTCCTGACTTTC
TRBV9,17,-,-,TRBJ1-1,CASSPTEWARMNTEAFF,TGTGCCAGCAGCCCCACGGAGTGGGCAAGGATGAACACTGAAGCTTTCTTT
TRBV27,15,once,TRBD2,TRBJ2-2,CASRSREGRAGELFF,TGTGCCAGCAGGTCACGGGAGGGCCGAGCCGGGGAGCTGTTTTTT
TRBV14,17,-,TRBD1,TRBJ1-2,CASSQVRTGRLDYGYTF,TGTGCCAGCAGCCAAGTCAGGACAGGGCGGTTGGACTATGGCTACACCTTC
TRBV7-6,14,-,-,TRBJ2-7,CASSPGTESYEQYF,TGTGCCAGCAGCCCGGGGACTGAATCCTACGAGCAGTACTTC
TRBV28,14,once,TRBD1,TRBJ2-7,CASSQGDRAYEQYF,TGTGCCAGCAGTCAGGGGGACAGGGCCTACGAGCAGTACTTC
TRBV7-2,16,-,TRBD1,TRBJ1-2,CASSYRTGATNYGYTF,TGTGCCAGCAGCTACCGGACAGGGGCCACTAACTATGGCTACACCTTC
TRBV7-2,15,-,-,TRBJ2-7,CASSLAQGGAYEQYF,TGTGCCAGCAGCTTAGCGCAGGGGGGGGCCTACGAGCAGTACTTC
TRBV15,15,-,-,TRBJ1-1,CATSRGLGRGTEAFF,TGTGCCACCAGCAGAGGACTGGGGCGAGGCACTGAAGCTTTCTTT
TRBV12-5,13,once,TRBD2,TRBJ2-1,CASGFGTTNEQFF,TGTGCTAGTGGTTTTGGGACTACCAATGAGCAGTTCTTC
TRBV7-9,15,-,TRBD2,TRBJ2-7,CASSPGSGRAGEQYF,TGTGCCAGCAGCCCGGGAAGCGGGAGGGCCGGCGAGCAGTACTTC
TRBV4-3,14,-,TRBD1,TRBJ1-4,CASSLDRGKEKLFF,TGCGCCAGCAGCTTGGACAGGGGAAAGGAAAAACTGTTTTTT
TRBV6-5,15,-,-,TRBJ1-2,CASSYYRTAFYGYTF,TGTGCCAGCAGTTATTATAGGACAGCTTTCTATGGCTACACCTTC
TRBV5-5,14,-,TRBD1,TRBJ1-5,CASSLDRGSQPQHF,TGTGCCAGCAGCTTGGACAGGGGTTCTCAGCCCCAGCATTTT
TRBV5-1,14,few,TRBD1,TRBJ1-5,CASSLTGGDQPQHF,TGCGCCAGCAGCCTGACAGGGGGAGATCAGCCCCAGCATTTT
TRBV7-3,13,-,-,TRBJ2-7,CASSRIGAGEQYF,TGTGCCAGCAGCCGGATCGGGGCTGGGGAGCAGTACTTC
TRBV27,15,-,TRBD1,TRBJ1-5,CASSLLGTGLQPQHF,TGTGCCAGCAGTTTATTGGGGACAGGGCTTCAGCCCCAGCATTTT
TRBV5-1,15,-,TRBD1,TRBJ2-3,CASSSGTGGTDTQYF,TGCGCCAGCAGCTCCGGGACAGGGGGAACAGATACGCAGTATTTT
TRBV7-9,16,-,-,TRBJ1-5,CASSLYRVGSNQPQHF,TGTGCCAGCAGCTTATACAGGGTTGGGAGCAATCAGCCCCAGCATTTT
TRBV7-3,14,-,-,TRBJ2-7,CASSLQGSSYEQYF,TGTGCCAGCAGCTTACAAGGGAGCTCCTACGAGCAGTACTTC
TRBV18,16,-,TRBD2,TRBJ2-3,CASSPALAGGTDTQYF,TGTGCCAGCTCACCCGCCCTGGCGGGAGGGACAGATACGCAGTATTTT
TRBV6-5,14,-,-,TRBJ2-7,CASSYHVSSYEQYF,TGTGCCAGCAGTTACCACGTTAGCTCCTACGAGCAGTACTTC
TRBV15,15,once,TRBD2,TRBJ2-7,CATSGPSGRAYEQYF,TGTGCCACCAGCGGACCTAGCGGGAGGGCCTACGAGCAGTACTTC
TRBV11-2,12,-,-,TRBJ2-4,CASSPRGNIQYF,TGTGCCAGCAGCCCCAGGGGAAACATTCAGTACTTC
TRBV7-9,16,-,-,TRBJ1-4,CASSPTPTATNEKLFF,TGTGCCAGCAGCCCAACCCCGACAGCAACTAATGAAAAACTGTTTTTT
TRBV18,15,-,TRBD1,TRBJ2-2,CASSSGQSNTGELFF,TGTGCCAGCTCTTCGGGACAGTCGAACACCGGGGAGCTGTTTTTT